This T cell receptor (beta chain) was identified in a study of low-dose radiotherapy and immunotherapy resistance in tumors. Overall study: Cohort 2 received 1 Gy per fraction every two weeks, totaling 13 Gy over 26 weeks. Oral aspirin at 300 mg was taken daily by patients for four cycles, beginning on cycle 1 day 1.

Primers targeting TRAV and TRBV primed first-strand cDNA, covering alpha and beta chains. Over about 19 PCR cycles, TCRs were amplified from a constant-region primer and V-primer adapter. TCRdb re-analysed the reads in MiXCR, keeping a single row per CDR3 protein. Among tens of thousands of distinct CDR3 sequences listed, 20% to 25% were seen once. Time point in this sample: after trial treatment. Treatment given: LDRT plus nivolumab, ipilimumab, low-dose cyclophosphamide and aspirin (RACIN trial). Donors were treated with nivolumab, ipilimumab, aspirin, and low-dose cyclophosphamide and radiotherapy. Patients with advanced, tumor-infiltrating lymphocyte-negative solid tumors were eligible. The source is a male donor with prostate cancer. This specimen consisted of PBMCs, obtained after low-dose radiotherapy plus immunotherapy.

CDR3 bases: TGTGCCAGCAGCTTAGGACAGCACACTGAAGCTTTCTTT. It translates to CASSLGQHTEAFF. The chain is built from TRBV7-8 and TRBJ1-1; D might be TRBD1 (5 bases). V lost 1 base and J lost 3, with 6 bases in between. The CDR3 loop spans 13 amino acids. The V gene's germline CDR1 is SGHVS and CDR2 FQNEAQ.